These 27 T cell receptor beta chains share one sample of origin, sequenced in a study of T cells in Graves' hyperthyroidism and ophthalmopathy. RNA transcripts served as the template for amplifying TCR beta CDR3 regions. During a first-round RT-PCR of the TCR CDR3, the HTBI primer set was used. TCRdb called the multiplex PCR reads again in MiXCR, with one record for every CDR3 protein. The repertoire has approximately 740,000 distinct CDR3 sequences, 14% of them found once; the top ten carry roughly a tenth. The sequencing sample was made of blood. The origin of the receptors is a woman aged 18 to 35 with Graves' hyperthyroidism.

This clonotype has only a few counts. The genes are TRBV20-1 and TRBJ2-3; D is unresolved. Trimming left V 5 bases short and J 0 bases short, with 18 bases between. The CDR3 is 16 residues long. Germline V gene data show CDR1 as DFQATT and CDR2 as SNEGSKA (reference sequence). CDR3 bases: TGCAGTGCTTCCGCCGGCTACCGTACTAGCACAGATACGCAGTATTTT. As protein: CSASAGYRTSTDTQYF.

The CDR3: CASRGVQNYGYTF. The DNA for the CDR3 is TGTGCCAGCCGAGGGGTACAGAACTATGGCTACACCTTC. The chain is built from TRBV27 and TRBJ1-2; possibly TRBD1 for D (5 bases). The V and J ends lost 8 bases and 2 bases respectively, with 12 bases between them. CDR1 MNHEY and CDR2 SMNVEV come from the germline V gene (reference sequence). This CDR3 comprises 13 residues.

This clonotype showed up just a few times. J is TRBJ2-1 and V is TRBV14, with 10 positions matching TRBD2. The CDR3 sequence is 18 residues long. Per the germline V gene, CDR1 is SGHDN and CDR2 is FVKESK. V lost 0 bases, J lost 6 bases, and 11 bases stayed unmatched. CDR3 region: CASSQDLIAGGPSNEQFF. CDR3 DNA sequence: TGTGCCAGCAGCCAAGATCTCATAGCGGGAGGTCCTAGCAATGAGCAGTTCTTC.

The J gene is TRBJ2-3, the V gene TRBV15; unclear D gene. Germline assignment: CDR1 LNHNV and CDR2 YYDKDF (reference sequence). Trimming pared 1 base from V and 4 bases from J, leaving 6 bases between. The CDR3 totals 13 residues. The CDR3 DNA reads as TGTGCCACCAGCAGAGGTGTCGCAGATACGCAGTATTTT. Translating it yields CATSRGVADTQYF.

This clonotype occurred many times. This chain connects TRBV20-1 to TRBJ2-7; TRBD1 is a possible D gene (6 bases). The CDR3 runs to 13 residues. V lost 6 bases and J 3 bases, leaving 15 bases between the germline ends. CDR1 is DFQATT and CDR2 is SNEGSKA in the germline V gene (reference sequence). The CDR3 bases are TGCAGTGCCAACAGGGCCGGAGGCTACGAGCAGTACTTC. It yields the protein CSANRAGGYEQYF.

This clonotype showed up just a few times. The rearrangement joins TRBV7-9 to TRBJ2-2, with D perhaps matching TRBD2 (5 bases). The CDR3 has 16 residues. Trimming took off 5 bases at V and 0 bases at J, with 13 bases between the two ends. CDR1 is SEHNR and CDR2 is FQNEAQ in the germline V gene (reference sequence). CDR3 bases: TGTGCCAGCAGCCAACGCGGAGGAGCGAACACCGGGGAGCTGTTTTTT. Amino acid sequence: CASSQRGGANTGELFF.

This clonotype was detected a few times. The V call is TRBV10-2, the J call TRBJ2-7; D might be TRBD2 (6 bases). The CDR3 contains 14 residues. CDR1 and CDR2 (germline): WSHSY, SAAADI. The V and J ends lost 5 bases and 2 bases respectively, with 13 bases between them. This chain's CDR3 is CASSWGLLTYEQYF. Written as DNA, the CDR3 is TGCGCCAGCAGTTGGGGACTGCTAACCTACGAGCAGTACTTC.

This clonotype was seen at least ten times. CDR3: CASSYSGGRSEQYF. DNA for the CDR3: TGTGCCAGCAGTTACTCAGGGGGCAGGTCCGAGCAGTACTTC. This chain uses TRBV6-6 with TRBJ2-7; 7 bases line up with TRBD1. Germline CDR1 reads MNHNY; CDR2 reads SVGAGI (reference sequence). V was pared by 0 bases and J by 6 bases, with 5 bases of the junction left unmatched. The CDR3 covers 14 residues.

This clonotype was seen at least ten times. V gene TRBV30 combines with J gene TRBJ1-2, with D tentatively TRBD1 (6 bases). This CDR3 has 16 amino acids. Trimming took off 2 bases at V and 3 bases at J, with 19 bases between the two ends. CDR1 and CDR2 (germline): GTSNPN, SVGIG (reference sequence). The CDR3 region is CAWSRGSTRQDYGYTF. In DNA form, the CDR3 reads TGTGCCTGGAGTAGGGGGTCGACCCGACAAGACTATGGCTACACCTTC.

This clonotype was detected a few times. This chain links TRBV20-1 with TRBJ2-7; no reliable D call. Germline V lookup: CDR1 DFQATT, CDR2 SNEGSKA (reference sequence). Deletions cut 6 bases from V and 2 bases from J, with 14 bases between. This CDR3 contains 13 residues. The CDR3 region is CSADLLGAYEQYF. As DNA, the CDR3 is TGCAGTGCAGACCTTCTTGGGGCCTACGAGCAGTACTTC.

The chain combines TRBV6-5 with TRBJ2-7; 7 bases agree with TRBD1. CDR1 MNHEY and CDR2 SVGAGI come from the germline V gene. The CDR3 loop spans 14 amino acids. With 4 bases clipped from V and 3 bases from J, the junction kept 6 bases outside the gene matches. The CDR3 sequence: CASSSVRQGYEQYF. The DNA for the CDR3 is TGTGCCAGCAGTTCCGTGAGACAGGGCTACGAGCAGTACTTC.

This clonotype was found many times. The chain has TRBV7-2 and TRBJ2-3; D gene unclear. This CDR3 contains 14 residues. The ends were cut back, 5 bases at V and 3 bases at J, with 12 bases in the middle. Germline V gives CDR1 SGHTA, CDR2 FQGNSA. This CDR3 is CASSLTPVTDTQYF. The CDR3 bases are TGTGCCAGCAGCCTGACCCCCGTTACAGATACGCAGTATTTT.

The rearrangement joins TRBV7-9 to TRBJ2-5; 14 positions match TRBD2. The CDR3 covers 18 residues. Germline CDR1 is SEHNR and CDR2 is FQNEAQ (reference sequence). Trimming took 3 bases from V and 3 from J; bases not matched to a gene: 9. This chain's CDR3 is CASSLKTGTSGSKETQYF. DNA of the CDR3: TGTGCCAGCAGCTTGAAGACCGGGACTAGCGGGAGCAAAGAGACCCAGTACTTC.

This clonotype came up many times. V gene TRBV12-3 or TRBV12-4 combines with J gene TRBJ2-1, with 14 nucleotides matching TRBD2. With V trimmed by 5 bases and J by 8 bases, 14 bases remained unmatched. The CDR3 extends over 18 amino acids. CDR3 protein: CASSAGRPGLAGAHEQFF. The CDR3 DNA is TGTGCCAGCAGTGCCGGTAGACCGGGACTAGCGGGAGCGCATGAGCAGTTCTTC.

The chain uses TRBV5-8 and TRBJ1-1; a possible D gene is TRBD1 (5 bases). Between the trimmed V and J ends, which lost 9 bases and 0 bases, there was a span of 18 bases. CDR3 length: 15 amino acids. Germline assignment: CDR1 SGHTS and CDR2 YDEGEE. In DNA form, the CDR3 reads TGTGCCAAACACCGGGGGTCGATTATGAACACTGAAGCTTTCTTT. Its translation: CAKHRGSIMNTEAFF.

This clonotype was observed many times. V is TRBV28 and J is TRBJ1-2; no clear D. Trimming shortened V by 6 bases and J by 8 bases, and 22 bases separated the two germline ends. The CDR3 consists of 15 residues. CDR1 is MDHEN and CDR2 is SYDVKM in the germline V gene. Here the CDR3 reads CASSKWQSPGIGYTF. The DNA for the CDR3 is TGTGCCAGCAGCAAGTGGCAGAGTCCGGGGATCGGCTACACCTTC.

This clonotype was recorded a few times. The chain joins TRBV20-1 to TRBJ2-1; D remains ambiguous. The CDR3 contains 12 residues. Germline lookup yields CDR1 DFQATT and CDR2 SNEGSKA (reference sequence). The CDR3 DNA follows: TGCAGCCCTACGGTTCCCTACAATGAGCAGTTCTTC. Protein: CSPTVPYNEQFF.

This clonotype showed up many times. The chain is built from TRBV7-9 and TRBJ2-1; no reliable D call. The CDR3 totals 14 residues. V was cut by 1 base and J by 6 bases, with 10 bases left in between. Germline CDR1 reads SEHNR; CDR2 reads FQNEAQ (reference sequence). CDR3 sequence reads: CASSLVGRSNEQFF. The DNA of the CDR3 is TGTGCCAGCAGCTTAGTCGGACGGAGCAATGAGCAGTTCTTC.

The chain uses TRBV20-1 and TRBJ2-7, with 8 bases lining up with TRBD2. CDR1 is DFQATT, CDR2 SNEGSKA, per germline (reference sequence). The CDR3 spans 13 residues. V shed 3 bases and J 5 bases; nucleotides not matched to a gene: 6. This CDR3 is CSARSGSTDEQYF. CDR3 DNA sequence: TGCAGTGCTAGGAGCGGGAGTACAGACGAGCAGTACTTC.

This clonotype was counted ten times or more. The chain joins TRBV25-1 to TRBJ1-2, with 9 bases identical to TRBD1. This CDR3 has 17 amino acids. Germline CDR1 MGHDK, CDR2 SYGVNS. V lost 3 bases and J lost 7; bases outside the gene matches: 15. In DNA form, the CDR3 reads TGTGCCAGCAGTGACCTAGGTCCCGGGACAGGGAGTAGTGGCTACACCTTC. Amino acid sequence: CASSDLGPGTGSSGYTF.

This clonotype showed up many times. V and J are TRBV11-2 and TRBJ2-3; 9 bases match TRBD1. The CDR3 is 14 residues long. The germline CDR1 and CDR2 sequences are SGHAT and FQNNGV. The J segment lost 6 bases and the V segment lost 5 bases, leaving 6 bases of the junction unmatched. The CDR3 DNA reads TGTGCCAGCAGCCTGGACAGGGGCGGGGATACGCAGTATTTT. Its translation is CASSLDRGGDTQYF.

V usage is TRBV20-1 and J usage is TRBJ2-7, with D perhaps matching TRBD2 (8 bases). The germline V and J ends were trimmed by 6 bases and 2 bases, with 17 bases remaining between them. The V gene's germline CDR1 is DFQATT and CDR2 SNEGSKA (reference sequence). The CDR3 has 14 residues. This CDR3 is CSAAAGDSTYEQYF. The CDR3, as DNA: TGCAGTGCGGCAGCGGGGGACAGTACCTACGAGCAGTACTTC.

In this sample, this clonotype turned up a few times. The genes are TRBV29-1 and TRBJ2-6; possible D gene TRBD1, 6 bases. There are 14 residues in the CDR3. From germline, CDR1 is SQVTM and CDR2 ANQGSEA. The germline V and J ends were trimmed by 6 bases and 0 bases, with 9 bases remaining between them. CDR3 in amino acids: CSVLGGSGANVLTF. CDR3 sequence (DNA): TGCAGCGTGCTAGGGGGCTCTGGGGCCAACGTCCTGACTTTC.

The genes are TRBV4-2 and TRBJ1-2; D gene unclear. CDR1 is LGHNA, CDR2 YNFKEQ, per germline. This CDR3 region has 16 residues. The V end lost 4 bases, the J end lost 2 bases, and 17 bases lay between the germline ends. The CDR3 nucleotides read TGTGCCAGCAGCCTCAAAACGGACCCGGGGAACTATGGCTACACCTTC. Its translation is CASSLKTDPGNYGYTF.

The sample holds many counts of this clonotype. The chain couples TRBV6-5 to TRBJ2-7; tentative D call: TRBD1 (6 bases). The germline V and J ends were trimmed by 2 bases and 2 bases, with 10 bases remaining between them. The CDR3 spans 14 residues. The V gene's germline CDR1 is MNHEY and CDR2 SVGAGI. CDR3 residues: CASSYNRDTYEQYF. DNA of the CDR3: TGTGCCAGCAGTTACAACAGGGACACCTACGAGCAGTACTTC.

There are many counts of this clonotype. The chain recombines TRBV7-8 with TRBJ2-1, with 8 bases that match TRBD1. Trimming at V came to 5 bases and at J to 4 bases, leaving 10 bases not matched to a gene. CDR1 is SGHVS and CDR2 is FQNEAQ in the germline V gene. The CDR3 runs to 16 residues. CDR3 sequence reads: CASSLDRGVGYNEQFF. In nucleotides, the CDR3 is TGTGCCAGCAGCCTTGACAGGGGAGTAGGGTACAATGAGCAGTTCTTC.

The chain couples TRBV7-3 to TRBJ2-5; 8 bases align to TRBD2. The germline V gene has CDR1 SGHTA and CDR2 FQGTGA. V lost 5 bases to trimming and J lost 3 bases; unmatched junction nucleotides: 14. This CDR3 is 17 amino acids long. CDR3 residues: CASSPPPLWREEETQYF. CDR3 DNA sequence: TGTGCCAGCAGCCCCCCCCCCTTATGGCGGGAGGAAGAGACCCAGTACTTC.